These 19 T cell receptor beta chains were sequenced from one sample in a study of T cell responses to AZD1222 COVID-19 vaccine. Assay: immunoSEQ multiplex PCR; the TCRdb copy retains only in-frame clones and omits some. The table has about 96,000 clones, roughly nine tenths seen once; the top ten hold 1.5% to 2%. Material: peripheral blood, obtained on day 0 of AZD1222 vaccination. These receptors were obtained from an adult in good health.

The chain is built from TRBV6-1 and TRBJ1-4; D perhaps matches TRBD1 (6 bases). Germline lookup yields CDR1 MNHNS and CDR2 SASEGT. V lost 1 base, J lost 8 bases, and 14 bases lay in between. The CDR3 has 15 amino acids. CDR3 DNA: TGTGCCAGCAGTGAAGGGGCAGGGGTGGGGGAAAAACTGTTTTTT. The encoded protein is CASSEGAGVGEKLFF.

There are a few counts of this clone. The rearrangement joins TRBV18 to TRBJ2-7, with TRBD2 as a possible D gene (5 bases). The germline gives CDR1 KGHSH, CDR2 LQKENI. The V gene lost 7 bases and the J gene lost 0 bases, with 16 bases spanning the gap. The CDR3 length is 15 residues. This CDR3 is CASCASGLTSYEQYF. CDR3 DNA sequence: TGTGCCAGCTGCGCCTCGGGGTTGACCTCCTACGAGCAGTACTTC.

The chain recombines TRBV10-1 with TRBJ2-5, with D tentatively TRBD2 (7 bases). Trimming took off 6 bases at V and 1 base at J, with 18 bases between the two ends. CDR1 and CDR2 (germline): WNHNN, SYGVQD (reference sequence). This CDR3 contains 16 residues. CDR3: CASRAMGGHTQETQYF. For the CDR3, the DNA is TGCGCCAGCAGGGCAATGGGGGGGCACACCCAAGAGACCCAGTACTTC.

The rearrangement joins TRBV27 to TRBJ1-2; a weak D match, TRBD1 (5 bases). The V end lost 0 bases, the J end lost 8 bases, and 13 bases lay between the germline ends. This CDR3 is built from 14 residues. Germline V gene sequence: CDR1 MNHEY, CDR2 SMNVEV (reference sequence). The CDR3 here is CASSLSPGGEGYTF. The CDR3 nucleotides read TGTGCCAGCAGTTTATCCCCCGGGGGGGAAGGCTACACCTTC.

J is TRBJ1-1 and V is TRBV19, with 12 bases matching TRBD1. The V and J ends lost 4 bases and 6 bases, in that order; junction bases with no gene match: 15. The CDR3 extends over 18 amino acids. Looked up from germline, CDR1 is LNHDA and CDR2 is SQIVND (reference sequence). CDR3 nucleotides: TGTGCCAGTAGTAGGCCCCCGGGACAGGGGGCGCGGGGTGCTGAAGCTTTCTTT. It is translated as CASSRPPGQGARGAEAFF.

The CDR3 loop is CASSYSARPSNQPQHF. The CDR3 nucleotides read TGTGCCAGCAGTTACTCTGCCAGACCTAGCAATCAGCCCCAGCATTTT. V is TRBV6-5 and J is TRBJ1-5; D remains ambiguous. Trimming pared 0 bases from V and 0 bases from J, leaving 9 bases between. This CDR3 is 16 amino acids long. Germline V gives CDR1 MNHEY, CDR2 SVGAGI.

This CDR3 reads CASTVPGSGELFF. The CDR3 DNA reads TGTGCCAGCACCGTTCCGGGGTCCGGGGAGCTGTTTTTT. The rearrangement links TRBV28 to TRBJ2-2; possibly TRBD2 for D (5 bases). Germline assignment: CDR1 MDHEN and CDR2 SYDVKM. There are 13 residues in the CDR3. Deletions cut 7 bases from V and 6 bases from J, with 12 bases between.

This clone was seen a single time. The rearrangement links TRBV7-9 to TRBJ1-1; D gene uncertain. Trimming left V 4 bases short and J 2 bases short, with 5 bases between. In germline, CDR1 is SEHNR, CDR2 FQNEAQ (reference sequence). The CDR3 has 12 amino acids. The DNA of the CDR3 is TGTGCCAGCAGCTACTTTAACACTGAAGCTTTCTTT. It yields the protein CASSYFNTEAFF.

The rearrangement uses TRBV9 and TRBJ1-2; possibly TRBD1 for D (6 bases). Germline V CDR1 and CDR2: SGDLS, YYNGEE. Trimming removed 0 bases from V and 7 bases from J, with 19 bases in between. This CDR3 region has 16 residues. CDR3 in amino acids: CASSVEGSRGKSGYTF. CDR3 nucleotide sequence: TGTGCCAGCAGCGTAGAGGGAAGCAGGGGAAAAAGTGGCTACACCTTC. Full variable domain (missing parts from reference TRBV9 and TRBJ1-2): DSGVTQTPKHLITATGQRVTLRCSPRSGDLSVYWYQQSLDQGLQFLIQYYNGEERAKGNILERFSAQQFPDLHSELNLSSLELGDSALYFCASSVEGSRGKSGYTFGSGTRLTVV.

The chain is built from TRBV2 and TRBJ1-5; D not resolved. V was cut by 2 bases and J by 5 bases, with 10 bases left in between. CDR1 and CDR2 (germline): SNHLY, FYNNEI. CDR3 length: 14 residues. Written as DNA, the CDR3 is TGTGCCAGCAGTGAAATGGCACCAGATCAGCCCCAGCATTTT. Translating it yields CASSEMAPDQPQHF.

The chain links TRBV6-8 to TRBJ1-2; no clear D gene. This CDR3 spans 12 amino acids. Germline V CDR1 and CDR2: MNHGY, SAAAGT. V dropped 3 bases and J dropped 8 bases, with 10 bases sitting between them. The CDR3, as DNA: TGTGCCAGCAGTTATGCCAGCGACGGCTACACCTTC. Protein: CASSYASDGYTF.

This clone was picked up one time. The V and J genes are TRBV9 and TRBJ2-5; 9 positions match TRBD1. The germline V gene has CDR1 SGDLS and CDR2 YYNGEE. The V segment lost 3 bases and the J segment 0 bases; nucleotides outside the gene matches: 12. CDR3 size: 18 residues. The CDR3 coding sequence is TGTGCCAGCAGCGGACCCAATCTCGGGACAGGGAACCAAGAGACCCAGTACTTC. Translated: CASSGPNLGTGNQETQYF.

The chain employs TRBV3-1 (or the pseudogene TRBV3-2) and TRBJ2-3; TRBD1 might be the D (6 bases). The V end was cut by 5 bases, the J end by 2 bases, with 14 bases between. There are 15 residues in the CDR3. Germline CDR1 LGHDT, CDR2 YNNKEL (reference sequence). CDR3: CASSDRDISTDTQYF. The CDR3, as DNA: TGTGCCAGCAGCGATCGGGACATATCCACAGATACGCAGTATTTT.

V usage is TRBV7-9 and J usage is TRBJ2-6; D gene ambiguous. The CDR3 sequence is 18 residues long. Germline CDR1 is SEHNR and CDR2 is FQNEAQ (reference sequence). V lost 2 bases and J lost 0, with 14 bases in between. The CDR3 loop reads CASSLRSDLSSGANVLTF. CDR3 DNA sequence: TGTGCCAGCAGCTTACGGTCAGACCTGAGCTCTGGGGCCAACGTCCTGACTTTC.

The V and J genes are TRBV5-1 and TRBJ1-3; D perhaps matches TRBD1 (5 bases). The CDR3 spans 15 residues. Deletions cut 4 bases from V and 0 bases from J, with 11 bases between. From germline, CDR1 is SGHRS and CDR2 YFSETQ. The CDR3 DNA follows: TGCGCCAGCAGCGAGGACACCAGCTCTGGAAACACCATATATTTT. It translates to CASSEDTSSGNTIYF.

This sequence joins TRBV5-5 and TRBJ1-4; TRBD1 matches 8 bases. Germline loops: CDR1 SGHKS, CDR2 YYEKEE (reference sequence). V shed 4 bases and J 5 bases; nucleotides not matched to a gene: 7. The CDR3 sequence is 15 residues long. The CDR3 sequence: CASSLFRDRNEKLFF. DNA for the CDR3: TGTGCCAGCAGCCTCTTCCGGGACAGGAATGAAAAACTGTTTTTT.

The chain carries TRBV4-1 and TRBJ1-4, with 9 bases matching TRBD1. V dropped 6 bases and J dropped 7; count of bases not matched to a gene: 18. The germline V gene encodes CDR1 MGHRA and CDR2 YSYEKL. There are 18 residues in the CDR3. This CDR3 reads CASSSRDRVFSVREKLFF. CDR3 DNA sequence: TGCGCCAGCAGTAGCCGGGACAGGGTTTTCTCCGTCCGTGAAAAACTGTTTTTT.

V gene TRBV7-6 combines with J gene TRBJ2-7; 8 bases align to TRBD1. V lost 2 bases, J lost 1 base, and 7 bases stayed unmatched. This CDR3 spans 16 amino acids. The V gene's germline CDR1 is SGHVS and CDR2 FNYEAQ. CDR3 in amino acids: CASSLTDRETSYEQYF. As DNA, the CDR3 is TGTGCCAGCAGCTTAACGGACAGGGAAACTTCCTACGAGCAGTACTTC.

CDR3 coding DNA: TGTGCCAGCAGTACTACAGGGGGAGTCCGTTTATTGAATGGCTACACCTTC. Its translation: CASSTTGGVRLLNGYTF. The gene calls are TRBV28 and TRBJ1-2, with 8 nucleotides matching TRBD1. The CDR3 totals 17 residues. The J segment lost 6 bases and the V segment lost 5 bases, leaving 17 bases of the junction unmatched. Germline values: CDR1 MDHEN, CDR2 SYDVKM.